These T cell receptor beta chains were read from a single sample in a study of vaccination effects on CD4 cells after COVID-19. What these receptors recognize is not known. Clones were read by immunoSEQ multiplex PCR, and TCRdb kept only the in-frame ones, dropping some. This sample has approximately 17,000 clones; about two thirds occur once, and the top ten carry roughly 9.2%. Source: CD4+ T cells from PBMCs cultured with SARS-CoV-2 spike peptides, taken after COVID-19 vaccination. The origin of the receptors is a human donor who received a COVID-19 vaccine. Both conserved end residues are part of each CDR3. Each record gives: clone size, D gene, V gene, J gene, CDR3 DNA, CDR3 protein. D genes are given only for firm matches. Size tells how often a clone was seen (once, few, many) or the class of an expanded clone, and some rows leave it out.

>few|.|TRBV2|TRBJ1-4
TGTGCCAGCAGCGCGAGGGGGTATAGCGAAAAACTGTTTTTT
CASSARGYSEKLFF
>.|.|TRBV6-5|TRBJ1-4
TGTGCCAGCCCCCCAACAGCCGGGGGTGAAAAACTGTTTTTT
CASPPTAGGEKLFF
>once|TRBD2|TRBV27|TRBJ2-1
TGTGCCAGCGCCAGAGGGTTTGTGGCGGGAGGGCCTCATGAGCAGTTCTTC
CASARGFVAGGPHEQFF
>.|TRBD1|TRBV6-4|TRBJ2-3
TGTGCCAGCAGTGACGTGACAGGGGGCGCAGATACGCAGTATTTT
CASSDVTGGADTQYF
>.|.|TRBV5-4|TRBJ2-3
TGTGCCAGCAGCCTAGGCCCTAGCACAGATACGCAGTATTTT
CASSLGPSTDTQYF
>.|.|TRBV30|TRBJ1-2
TGTGCCTGGAGTGTACGGGGGACTACTTTATTCTATGGCTACACCTTC
CAWSVRGTTLFYGYTF
>few|.|TRBV3-1/TRBV3-2|TRBJ1-2
TGTGCCAGCAGCCGGACAGACTATGGCTACACCTTC
CASSRTDYGYTF
>once|TRBD2|TRBV29-1|TRBJ2-1
TGCAGCGTATTAGCGGGCTACAATGAGCAGTTCTTC
CSVLAGYNEQFF
>.|.|TRBV28|TRBJ1-5
TGTGCCAGCAGTTTAGCGCTGATCAATCAGCCCCAGCATTTT
CASSLALINQPQHF
>.|.|TRBV2|TRBJ2-2
TGTGCCAGCAAAGGAACAGCGGAGAACACCGGGGAGCTGTTTTTT
CASKGTAENTGELFF
>.|.|TRBV4-2|TRBJ2-5
TGTGCCAGCAGCCAAGACAATCCAGGGGAGACCCAGTACTTC
CASSQDNPGETQYF
>.|TRBD1|TRBV5-1|TRBJ1-6
TGCGCCAGCAGCTCGACGCTAGGACAGGGGCGTGGGTCACCCCTCCACTTT
CASSSTLGQGRGSPLHF
>.|TRBD1|TRBV27|TRBJ1-5
TGTGCCAGCAGTCTATACAGACAGGGTGAGGGAAGCAATCAGCCCCAGCATTTT
CASSLYRQGEGSNQPQHF
>.|.|TRBV7-9|TRBJ2-7
TGTGCCACCCTCGTAGCTCCGGGACGGGCCCCTGGCTGGGATAACGAGCAGTACTTC
CATLVAPGRAPGWDNEQYF